The source of this T cell receptor beta chain is a study of response to subunit inactivated influenza vaccine (dated by TCRdb to the late 2010s). Broadly, across the study: To follow how T cells responded to a trivalent subunit inactivated influenza vaccine, the researchers relied on deep quantitative profiling of the T cell receptor repertoire.

The library was generated by RT-PCR. The listed sequencing device is Illumina HiSeq 2500. Through fastp at Q25 and MiXCR, TCRdb rebuilt clones from the public reads, retaining in-frame beta chains. Every CDR3 protein is listed once, alongside the most common genes and DNA of its rows. Recorded for this sample are 560,000 or so distinct CDR3 sequences; approximately 7.7% of them occurred a single time. Jointly, the top ten make up over 10% of the sample. The V end gives up 2 bases and the J end 6 bases, leaving 5 bases in the junction not matched to a gene. The germline V gene supplies CDR1 MDHEN and CDR2 SYDVKM. Its CDR3 holds 16 amino acids, cysteine through phenylalanine. Of all the DNA, just the CDR3 is kept, 48 bases in frame from base 1. Comments on this clonotype: Its antigen remains unidentified. Qualities for individual bases were not recorded, and no much larger clone is one base off.

The full study reports these points: According to the authors, only a limited number of new T cells may be recruited by each seasonal influenza vaccination.

The sequence came from a man aged 45 to 70 who received an inactivated influenza vaccine. Donor details come from another sample of the same person, matched by shared clones. The material was PBMCs from blood, obtained roughly 24 months after vaccination. The chain is assembled from TRBV28 and TRBJ2-2, with 11 bases in between that match TRBD2. Read as DNA, the sequence is TGTGCCAGCAGTTTACTAGCGGGAGGTCAGGCCGGGGAGCTGTTTTTT. Protein translation: CASSLLAGGQAGELFF.